The rows below give T cell receptor beta chains drawn from one sample of a study of T-cell reconstitution after alpha-beta-depleted transplantation in children. MiXCR, run by TCRdb on the PCR reads, gives a single entry per CDR3 protein. Of 450,000 to 550,000 distinct CDR3 sequences detected, over 9.5% appear once; the ten largest clones hold 13% to 15%. Here the sequenced sample was PBMCs, mostly from graft donor cells, taken 180 days after TCRalphabeta/CD19-depleted stem cell transplant. The receptors derive from a female patient aged 2 to 10 who had a stem cell transplant for aplastic anemia, so the T cells may come from the graft donor. The CDR3 runs from the conserved cysteine through the conserved F or W. D genes are given only for firm matches. Size is omitted from some rows. Given values are once, few, many or a class for expanded clones.

CDR3,DNA,size,V,J,D
CSKVGGQRNEQFF,TGCAGCAAAGTGGGGGGGCAGAGGAATGAGCAGTTCTTC,many,TRBV29-1,TRBJ2-1,NA
CSASSGRNAPGEQFF,TGCAGTGCCAGTAGCGGGAGAAACGCCCCGGGTGAGCAGTTCTTC,few,TRBV20-1,TRBJ2-1,TRBD2
CASSLVGGQGSGGYTF,TGTGCCAGCAGCTTAGTTGGGGGTCAGGGATCGGGTGGCTACACCTTC,NA,TRBV7-2,TRBJ1-2,NA
CASSGSAGGRGPQHF,TGTGCCAGCAGTGGCTCGGCAGGGGGAAGGGGGCCCCAGCATTTT,few,TRBV27,TRBJ1-5,TRBD1
CATSRSQGDRNEQYF,TGTGCCACCAGCAGGTCACAAGGGGATAGAAACGAGCAGTACTTC,NA,TRBV15,TRBJ2-7,NA
CASKTGERSYNEQFF,TGTGCCAGCAAGACGGGAGAAAGGTCCTACAATGAGCAGTTCTTC,few,TRBV7-2,TRBJ2-1,NA
CASRGPGLKNIQYF,TGTGCCAGCAGGGGGCCTGGGCTCAAAAACATTCAGTACTTC,few,TRBV12-3/TRBV12-4,TRBJ2-4,NA
CAISESGGTEAFF,TGTGCCATCAGTGAGTCTGGGGGCACTGAAGCTTTCTTT,many,TRBV10-3,TRBJ1-1,NA
CAIRSSGNTEAFF,TGTGCCATCCGTTCATCGGGGAACACTGAAGCTTTCTTT,many,TRBV10-3,TRBJ1-1,NA
CASIRDREEKLFF,TGTGCCAGCATCCGGGACAGAGAGGAAAAACTGTTTTTT,few,TRBV3-1,TRBJ1-4,TRBD1
CASSGHLVLTGELFF,TGTGCCAGCAGCGGACATTTGGTATTGACCGGGGAGCTGTTTTTT,NA,TRBV9,TRBJ2-2,NA
CAIRGGQVRETQYF,TGTGCCATCAGGGGGGGACAGGTGCGGGAGACCCAGTACTTC,NA,TRBV10-3,TRBJ2-5,TRBD1
CASSRAPRFADTQYF,TGCGCCAGCAGCCGGGCACCCCGCTTCGCAGATACGCAGTATTTT,NA,TRBV5-1,TRBJ2-3,NA
CASKHLGQGGTEAFF,TGTGCCAGCAAACATCTGGGGCAGGGTGGCACTGAAGCTTTCTTT,few,TRBV6-5,TRBJ1-1,NA
CASRLGIMHGYTF,TGTGCCAGCAGACTGGGCATCATGCATGGCTACACCTTC,NA,TRBV6-1,TRBJ1-2,NA
CASGYRIHYNEQFF,TGTGCCAGCGGATACAGGATTCATTACAATGAGCAGTTCTTC,once,TRBV6-2/TRBV6-3,TRBJ2-1,NA
CSARDADANTGELFF,TGCAGTGCTAGAGATGCGGACGCGAACACCGGGGAGCTGTTTTTT,NA,TRBV20-1,TRBJ2-2,NA
CSAPYRDRDYYEQYF,TGCAGTGCGCCCTACCGGGACAGGGACTATTACGAGCAGTACTTC,NA,TRBV20-1,TRBJ2-7,TRBD1
CASSQAKGADTQYF,TGCGCCAGCAGCCAAGCTAAGGGGGCAGATACGCAGTATTTT,few,TRBV4-1,TRBJ2-3,NA
CAISDGPLNYGYTF,TGTGCCATCAGTGATGGCCCCCTTAATTATGGCTACACCTTC,few,TRBV10-3,TRBJ1-2,NA
CASSQVTSGRAADTQYF,TGCGCCAGCAGCCAAGTGACTAGCGGGAGGGCCGCAGATACGCAGTATTTT,NA,TRBV4-3,TRBJ2-3,TRBD2
CASSGTGVGEQYF,TGTGCCAGTTCCGGGACAGGGGTCGGGGAGCAGTACTTC,many,TRBV28,TRBJ2-7,TRBD1
CASRPSGRAGAGELFF,TGCGCCAGCAGACCGAGCGGGAGGGCCGGAGCCGGGGAGCTGTTTTTT,many,TRBV5-1,TRBJ2-2,TRBD2
CASRAPGLAVYEQYF,TGTGCCAGCAGAGCCCCGGGACTAGCGGTCTACGAGCAGTACTTC,NA,TRBV6-2/TRBV6-3,TRBJ2-7,TRBD2
CASSLAATVSNQPQHF,TGTGCCAGCAGCTTAGCGGCGACAGTGAGCAATCAGCCCCAGCATTTT,NA,TRBV7-2,TRBJ1-5,NA
CASSLAGGQGSDTQYF,TGTGCCAGCAGCTTAGCGGGGGGACAGGGATCAGATACGCAGTATTTT,NA,TRBV7-6,TRBJ2-3,TRBD1
CASSQGPQGAHEQYF,TGCGCCAGCAGCCAAGGGCCCCAGGGAGCCCACGAGCAGTACTTC,NA,TRBV4-3,TRBJ2-7,NA
CASSLMLASTGELFF,TGTGCCAGCAGCTTAATGTTAGCGTCGACCGGGGAGCTGTTTTTT,many,TRBV7-2,TRBJ2-2,NA
CASSLVPQGQNTEAFF,TGTGCCAGCAGCTTAGTACCACAGGGACAGAACACTGAAGCTTTCTTT,NA,TRBV7-9,TRBJ1-1,NA
CAIRDSSYEQYF,TGTGCCATCAGGGACAGTTCTTACGAGCAGTACTTC,many,TRBV10-3,TRBJ2-7,NA
CASSDRRGLAVPDTQYF,TGTGCCAGCAGTGACCGTCGGGGATTAGCAGTTCCAGATACGCAGTATTTT,few,TRBV25-1,TRBJ2-3,NA
CASSQEPGIATIYF,TGCGCCAGCAGCCAAGAGCCCGGGATAGCCACCATATATTTT,many,TRBV4-1,TRBJ1-3,NA
CASSLSGRASTGELFF,TGTGCCAGCAGCTTGTCCGGCAGGGCTTCGACCGGGGAGCTGTTTTTT,many,TRBV7-9,TRBJ2-2,NA
CASSVEGSGTDTQYF,TGTGCCAGCAGCGTAGAGGGCTCTGGAACAGATACGCAGTATTTT,NA,TRBV9,TRBJ2-3,NA
CASSLGAEGYGYTF,TGTGCCAGCAGCCTAGGGGCGGAAGGGTATGGCTACACCTTC,NA,TRBV12-3/TRBV12-4,TRBJ1-2,NA
CASSLRGRPGLAVLRQYF,TGTGCCAGCAGCCTTCGGGGGAGGCCGGGACTAGCGGTCCTCAGGCAGTATTTT,NA,TRBV11-2,TRBJ2-3,TRBD2
CASSQVWWDREEVSNQPQHF,TGCGCCAGCAGCCAAGTCTGGTGGGACAGGGAGGAGGTTAGCAATCAGCCCCAGCATTTT,few,TRBV4-3,TRBJ1-5,TRBD1
CASSMGRDRAYEQYF,TGTGCCAGCAGCATGGGACGGGACAGGGCCTACGAGCAGTACTTC,many,TRBV7-9,TRBJ2-7,TRBD1
CASSLRPLNNEQFF,TGTGCCAGCAGTCTTCGGCCGTTGAACAATGAGCAGTTCTTC,once,TRBV5-5,TRBJ2-1,NA
CASVGTFYGYTF,TGTGCCAGCGTTGGTACTTTTTACGGCTACACCTTC,few,TRBV28,TRBJ1-2,NA
CASSYPGTLYEQYF,TGTGCCAGCAGTTACCCTGGGACATTGTACGAGCAGTACTTC,NA,TRBV28,TRBJ2-7,NA
CSVERENTEAFF,TGCAGCGTTGAAAGGGAGAACACTGAAGCTTTCTTT,few,TRBV29-1,TRBJ1-1,NA
CASRLVFPGQGLAYNEQFF,TGTGCAAGTCGCTTAGTTTTCCCGGGACAGGGTTTGGCCTACAATGAGCAGTTCTTC,once,TRBV12-2,TRBJ2-1,NA
CSVEGLAVNEQFF,TGCAGCGTCGAGGGACTAGCGGTTAATGAGCAGTTCTTC,few,TRBV29-1,TRBJ2-1,TRBD2
CASSEWAGTTTNEKLFF,TGTGCCAGCAGTGAATGGGCAGGCACTACTACTAATGAAAAACTGTTTTTT,few,TRBV25-1,TRBJ1-4,NA